One sample yielded the 9 T cell receptor beta chains listed below, sequenced in a study of T-cell memory formation after mild COVID-19. One entry per CDR3 protein, called by TCRdb with MiXCR from the 5' RACE reads. The profile shows 400,000 to 500,000 distinct CDR3 sequences, more than 15% of them singletons. The specimen was PBMCs or a T cell subset sorted from them (not recorded which). These receptors originate from a man aged 18 to 29 who had mild COVID-19 (a few samples of this study predate the infection). Cell type and time point are not known.

V is TRBV20-1 and J is TRBJ2-5; the match to TRBD2 covers 10 bases. This CDR3 region has 19 residues. J gave up 7 bases and V 0 bases, and 20 bases lay outside the gene matches. The germline V gene has CDR1 DFQATT and CDR2 SNEGSKA (reference sequence). The CDR3 reads CSARDFARRERGGHVTQYF. The CDR3 DNA reads as TGCAGTGCTAGAGACTTCGCCCGGCGGGAGCGGGGGGGCCATGTGACCCAGTACTTC.

This clonotype occurred a few times. The gene calls are TRBV20-1 and TRBJ1-5, with D perhaps matching TRBD1 (5 bases). CDR1 is DFQATT, CDR2 SNEGSKA, per germline (reference sequence). The CDR3 consists of 15 residues. Trimming took 0 bases from V and 0 from J, leaving 9 bases between them. CDR3 sequence: CSARDPGYSNQPQHF. CDR3 in DNA: TGCAGTGCTAGAGATCCAGGGTATAGCAATCAGCCCCAGCATTTT.

This clonotype has only a few counts. The chain combines TRBV12-3 or TRBV12-4 with TRBJ1-1; D is ambiguous. V was shortened by 4 bases and J by 11 bases, with 23 bases between the two germline ends. The CDR3 is made up of 15 amino acids. CDR3 bases: TGTGCCAGCAGTTCCAACCGCCAAAATTGGAGATCGGCTTTCTTT. This codes for CASSSNRQNWRSAFF.

This clonotype was observed a handful of times. This chain links TRBV3-1 with TRBJ2-1; D tentatively reads TRBD1 or TRBD2 (5 bases each). The V gene's germline CDR1 is LGHDT and CDR2 YNNKEL (reference sequence). The CDR3 has 16 residues. Trimming stripped 0 bases from V and 2 bases from J, with 11 bases between. CDR3 nucleotides: TGTGCCAGCAGCCAAGATCTTATGGGGGCCTACAATGAGCAGTTCTTC. It is translated as CASSQDLMGAYNEQFF.

In this sample, this clonotype turned up a few times. The chain has TRBV5-1 and TRBJ2-3; 10 nucleotides match TRBD2. V shed 4 bases and J 4 bases; nucleotides not matched to a gene: 9. From germline, CDR1 is SGHRS and CDR2 YFSETQ. This CDR3 contains 16 residues. The CDR3 DNA reads TGCGCCAGCAGCCTCATTAGCGGGGGGCTGTCAGATACGCAGTATTTT. It codes for CASSLISGGLSDTQYF.

The chain combines TRBV7-2 with TRBJ2-6; a weak D match, TRBD2 (6 bases). CDR1 is SGHTA, CDR2 FQGNSA, per germline. CDR3 size: 16 residues. Trimming took 4 bases from V and 2 from J, leaving 12 bases between them. CDR3 loop: CASSSRSGAGANVLTF. Here the CDR3 DNA reads TGTGCCAGCAGCTCCCGGTCGGGGGCTGGGGCCAACGTCCTGACTTTC.

The rearrangement joins TRBV20-1 to TRBJ1-4; D not certain. Trimming shortened V by 6 bases and J by 2 bases, and 10 bases separated the two germline ends. CDR3 length: 13 residues. Germline V CDR1 and CDR2: DFQATT, SNEGSKA (reference sequence). The CDR3 is CSASIVTNEKLFF. The CDR3 coding sequence is TGCAGTGCCTCGATAGTGACTAATGAAAAACTGTTTTTT.

This clonotype appeared a few times. The chain uses TRBV3-1 and TRBJ1-2, with a possible D match to TRBD1 (6 bases). This CDR3 has 15 amino acids. The germline V and J ends were trimmed by 5 bases and 8 bases, with 21 bases remaining between them. Germline CDR1 and CDR2: LGHDT and YNNKEL (reference sequence). CDR3 amino acids: CASSDWRRGHFGYTF. The CDR3 DNA follows: TGTGCCAGCAGCGATTGGCGTCGGGGACACTTCGGCTACACCTTC.

This clonotype was picked up a small number of times. The chain couples TRBV12-3 or TRBV12-4 to TRBJ2-5, with D tentatively TRBD1 (5 bases). The CDR3 is made up of 12 amino acids. The V end lost 3 bases, the J end lost 6 bases, and 8 bases lay between the germline ends. In DNA form, the CDR3 reads TGTGCCAGCAGTTTGGCAGGGAAGACCCAGTACTTC. Translating it yields CASSLAGKTQYF.